This T cell receptor beta chain came from a study of shared clonotypes between healthy human individuals. Study-wide results and limits: Represented diversity, genetic and exposure-history alike, was limited by few donors. Compared with memory subsets, naive subsets generally had larger estimated richness. Rarefaction analysis demonstrated incomplete sorted-subset sequencing notwithstanding large depth.

Trimming took off 2 bases at V and 0 bases at J, with 8 bases between the two ends. Germline assignment: CDR1 MNHEY and CDR2 SMNVEV (reference sequence). This CDR3 region has 15 residues. Naive CD8 cells were CD45RO-negative, positively selected for CCR7, excluding terminally differentiated effector memory CD45RA+ cells. The assay was immunoSEQ multiplex PCR, and TCRdb's table has in-frame clones only and misses some. The table lists about 2 million clones, about 94% of them singletons, with less than 1.5% in the top ten. Remarks on this clone: Its specificity is unknown. Other DNA sequences in this sample translate to the same CDR3.

The sequence was collected from a man aged 18-30 years in good health. J is TRBJ2-1 and V is TRBV27; a weak D match, TRBD2 (5 bases). The sequencing input was naive CD8+ T cells sorted from blood. This CDR3 reads CASSLGGPSYNEQFF. The CDR3 nucleotides are TGTGCCAGCAGTTTAGGAGGTCCCTCCTACAATGAGCAGTTCTTC.